These 26 T cell receptor beta chains came from one sample sequenced in a study of shared clonotypes between healthy human individuals (TCRdb year 2020). Receptor amplification or capture employed the immunoSEQ multiplex PCR assay. The table comes from immuneACCESS by way of TCRdb, which keeps in-frame sequences with V and J called. Part of the clones is missing from these tables; in studies checked, under half for an unresolved V gene and the rest for unknown reasons. This sample is represented by some 1,900,000 clones; roughly 95% of them were singletons. Around 1.2% of the sample belongs to the ten largest clones. For the CD8 naive samples, CD45RO-negative cells were positively selected for CCR7, yielding a CD45RA+CCR7+ population from which TemRA cells were excluded. The sample was naive CD8+ T cells sorted from blood. The meaning of the sample's cell subset or site label: CD45RA+CCR7+. The receptor source for this set is a man in his late teens or twenties in good health.

The rearrangement joins TRBV27 to TRBJ2-5, with 11 bases that match TRBD2. Trimming at V came to 6 bases and at J to 4 bases, leaving 16 bases not matched to a gene. The germline V gene has CDR1 MNHEY and CDR2 SMNVEV (reference sequence). The CDR3 spans 18 residues. The CDR3 DNA reads TGTGCCAGCAGCCCAATACCTCTACTAGCGGGAGATTTAGAGACCCAGTACTTC. It is translated as CASSPIPLLAGDLETQYF.

About this clone: A much larger clone lies one base from this, so it may be a read error. Other nucleotide sequences from this sample produce the same CDR3. This sequence joins TRBV6-5 and TRBJ2-7; unclear D gene. V gave up 4 bases and J gave up 4 bases, with 5 bases separating them. CDR1 and CDR2 from the germline V gene are MNHEY and SVGAGI. This CDR3 has 11 residues. CDR3 nucleotides: TGTGCCAGCAGTTTGGGGTACGAGCAGTACTTC. It codes for CASSLGYEQYF.

The chain uses TRBV5-6 and TRBJ1-2; 7 bases map to TRBD1. Germline trimming cut 0 bases from V and 4 bases from J; bases unmatched to any gene: 6. The CDR3 length is 15 residues. Germline CDR1 is SGHDT and CDR2 is YYEEEE. The CDR3 loop is CASSLDVAGGYGYTF. CDR3 coding DNA: TGTGCCAGCAGCTTGGATGTGGCAGGGGGCTATGGCTACACCTTC.

The rearrangement links TRBV9 to TRBJ1-2; a weak D match, TRBD1 (6 bases). The V end was cut by 2 bases, the J end by 4 bases, with 15 bases between. Per the germline V gene, CDR1 is SGDLS and CDR2 is YYNGEE. The CDR3 runs to 15 residues. CDR3 sequence reads: CASSVFMDSTYGYTF. In DNA, the CDR3 is TGTGCCAGCAGCGTGTTCATGGACAGCACCTATGGCTACACCTTC. Full variable domain (missing parts from reference TRBV9 and TRBJ1-2): DSGVTQTPKHLITATGQRVTLRCSPRSGDLSVYWYQQSLDQGLQFLIQYYNGEERAKGNILERFSAQQFPDLHSELNLSSLELGDSALYFCASSVFMDSTYGYTFGSGTRLTVV.

About this clone itself: Other nucleotide sequences from this sample produce the same CDR3. The V and J genes are TRBV28 and TRBJ1-5, with a possible D match to TRBD1 (5 bases). Trimming took off 3 bases at V and 5 bases at J, with 8 bases between the two ends. Germline V gives CDR1 MDHEN, CDR2 SYDVKM. The CDR3 extends over 13 amino acids. The CDR3 loop reads CASSLGPHQPQHF. Here the CDR3 DNA reads TGTGCCAGCAGTTTGGGGCCGCATCAGCCCCAGCATTTT.

With respect to this clone: At one of its ends the junction is not consistent with the germline gene, which may arise from a read error. CDR3 bases: TGTGCTAGCAGCTTAGTACAGGGTGGAGAGACCCAGTACTTC. Its translation is CASSLVQGGETQYF. This chain uses TRBV7-7 with TRBJ2-5; TRBD1 is a possible D gene (6 bases). The CDR3 contains 14 residues. CDR1 is SSHAT and CDR2 is FNYEAQ in the germline V gene (reference sequence).

This clone was observed a handful of times. The chain has TRBV27 and TRBJ1-5; D possibly corresponds to TRBD1 (5 bases). Germline V gene data show CDR1 as MNHEY and CDR2 as SMNVEV (reference sequence). V lost 1 base and J 2 bases, leaving 12 bases between the germline ends. The CDR3 sequence is 16 residues long. The CDR3 DNA reads TGTGCCAGCAGTTTATTAGGGGTAATGGGCAATCAGCCCCAGCATTTT. Translation: CASSLLGVMGNQPQHF.

This chain uses TRBV6-5 with TRBJ2-5; TRBD1 might be the D (6 bases). V shed 6 bases and J shed 5 bases, with 16 bases lying between them. There are 14 residues in the CDR3. Germline CDR1 MNHEY, CDR2 SVGAGI. CDR3 protein: CASSRLGARETQYF. CDR3 DNA: TGTGCCAGCAGCCGGTTGGGGGCAAGGGAGACCCAGTACTTC.

CDR3: CASSIGLAGDQPQHF. Written as DNA, the CDR3 is TGTGCCAGTAGTATAGGACTGGCAGGGGACCAGCCCCAGCATTTT. The rearrangement uses TRBV19 and TRBJ1-5; tentative D call: TRBD1 (6 bases). In germline, CDR1 is LNHDA, CDR2 SQIVND (reference sequence). This CDR3 has 15 amino acids. Trimming took off 1 base at V and 7 bases at J, with 14 bases between the two ends.

The chain couples TRBV21-1 to TRBJ2-7; the DNA was not used to check the table's D call, TRBD1. TRBV21-1 is recorded as a pseudogene. This CDR3 contains 13 residues. The CDR3 coding sequence is TGTGCCAGCGAAGGGGGACAGGGTTACGAGCAGTACTTC. The encoded protein is CASEGGQGYEQYF.

The genes are TRBV2 and TRBJ2-2; perhaps TRBD2 as D (6 bases). The germline CDR1 and CDR2 sequences are SNHLY and FYNNEI. With 4 bases removed from V and 0 bases from J, the gap between germline ends came to 9 bases. CDR3 size: 15 residues. CDR3 coding DNA: TGTGCCAGCAGTGCGGGAGACGCGAACACCGGGGAGCTGTTTTTT. It translates to CASSAGDANTGELFF.

CDR3 sequence: CASSLGRDPFQYF. The CDR3 coding sequence is TGTGCCAGCAGCTTGGGGCGGGATCCCTTCCAGTACTTC. The rearrangement links TRBV5-4 to TRBJ2-4, with D possibly matching TRBD2 (6 bases). Germline CDR1 and CDR2: SGHNT and YYREEE (reference sequence). The ends were cut back, 0 bases at V and 13 bases at J, with 14 bases in the middle. The CDR3 extends over 13 amino acids.

The chain is built from TRBV27 and TRBJ1-1, with D possibly being TRBD1 (6 bases). The CDR3 is 15 amino acids. Trimming took 6 bases from V and 0 from J, leaving 14 bases between them. Germline values: CDR1 MNHEY, CDR2 SMNVEV (reference sequence). CDR3 sequence (DNA): TGTGCCAGCAGCTCCGGGGGCTGGTTGAACACTGAAGCTTTCTTT. It codes for CASSSGGWLNTEAFF.

Note on this clone: This same CDR3 is encoded by further DNA sequences in the sample. This sequence joins TRBV9 and TRBJ2-2; possible D gene TRBD2, 5 bases. The germline gives CDR1 SGDLS, CDR2 YYNGEE. This CDR3 spans 14 amino acids. V gave up 0 bases and J gave up 6 bases, with 9 bases separating them. CDR3 protein: CASSVGGSPGELFF. CDR3 DNA sequence: TGTGCCAGCAGCGTAGGCGGGTCTCCCGGGGAGCTGTTTTTT.

This clone was detected only once. The V and J genes are TRBV5-6 and TRBJ2-7; 7 bases agree with TRBD1. Germline loops: CDR1 SGHDT, CDR2 YYEEEE. Unmatched junction bases numbered 4, after V lost 4 bases and J lost 3 bases. This CDR3 has 13 amino acids. CDR3 nucleotides: TGTGCCAGCAGCCCCGACAGGGTCTACGAGCAGTACTTC. Its translation is CASSPDRVYEQYF.

Comments on this clone: The same CDR3 is also encoded by other DNA sequences in this sample. The chain joins TRBV5-1 to TRBJ2-7, with D perhaps TRBD2 (5 bases). Germline loops: CDR1 SGHRS, CDR2 YFSETQ. Trimming pared 5 bases from V and 2 bases from J, leaving 11 bases between. The CDR3 length is 13 residues. The CDR3 is CASSSDGTYEQYF. The CDR3 nucleotides read TGCGCCAGCAGTTCGGACGGGACCTACGAGCAGTACTTC.

V is TRBV9 and J is TRBJ2-3; D is ambiguous. The V gene lost 1 base and the J gene lost 2 bases, with 5 bases spanning the gap. The germline V gene encodes CDR1 SGDLS and CDR2 YYNGEE. There are 13 residues in the CDR3. CDR3 nucleotide sequence: TGTGCCAGCAGCGTATCATCCACAGATACGCAGTATTTT. Residues: CASSVSSTDTQYF. Filled out from reference TRBV9 and TRBJ2-3, the complete variable domain reads DSGVTQTPKHLITATGQRVTLRCSPRSGDLSVYWYQQSLDQGLQFLIQYYNGEERAKGNILERFSAQQFPDLHSELNLSSLELGDSALYFCASSVSSTDTQYFGPGTRLTVL.

The chain has TRBV27 and TRBJ2-1; no reliable D call. CDR1 and CDR2 (germline): MNHEY, SMNVEV (reference sequence). The V and J ends lost 2 bases and 8 bases respectively, with 13 bases between them. The CDR3 is made up of 14 amino acids. CDR3 amino acids: CASSLVAALDEQFF. The DNA of the CDR3 is TGTGCCAGCAGTTTAGTTGCGGCGTTAGATGAGCAGTTCTTC.

This chain connects TRBV29-1 to TRBJ2-5, with D perhaps matching TRBD2 (6 bases). Germline V gene lookup returns CDR1 SQVTM and CDR2 ANQGSEA. Trimming removed 6 bases at V and 5 bases at J, with 10 bases between. The CDR3 has 11 amino acids. The CDR3 nucleotides read TGCAGCGTGGAGGGGTCGGAGACCCAGTACTTC. It yields the protein CSVEGSETQYF.

The V call is TRBV2, the J call TRBJ1-2, with no clear D. The CDR3 runs 12 residues. Trimming shortened V by 3 bases and J by 8 bases, and 10 bases separated the two germline ends. Germline CDR1 SNHLY, CDR2 FYNNEI. CDR3: CASSDTFNGYTF. The CDR3 nucleotides are TGTGCCAGCAGTGATACCTTCAACGGCTACACCTTC.

This CDR3 reads CAWNGGLGEGYTF. In DNA form, the CDR3 reads TGTGCCTGGAATGGGGGGTTAGGTGAAGGCTACACCTTC. The chain recombines TRBV30 with TRBJ1-2; maybe TRBD1 (5 bases). V gave up 4 bases and J gave up 8 bases, with 17 bases separating them. CDR3 length: 13 amino acids. Germline V gives CDR1 GTSNPN, CDR2 SVGIG (reference sequence).

This chain uses TRBV6-6 with TRBJ2-3; D is possibly TRBD2 (5 bases). The CDR3 is made up of 13 amino acids. Germline CDR1 MNHNY, CDR2 SVGAGI (reference sequence). With 4 bases removed from V and 1 base from J, the gap between germline ends came to 6 bases. As DNA, the CDR3 is TGTGCCAGCAGTTGGACTGGCACAGATACGCAGTATTTT. It is translated as CASSWTGTDTQYF.

The rearrangement joins TRBV2 to TRBJ2-6; no firm D call. The V gene lost 3 bases and the J gene lost 2 bases, with 5 bases spanning the gap. The CDR3 contains 14 residues. Germline V CDR1 and CDR2: SNHLY, FYNNEI. The CDR3 coding sequence is TGTGCCAGCAGTGAGGGTCCTGGGGCCAACGTCCTGACTTTC. It codes for CASSEGPGANVLTF.

The chain joins TRBV18 to TRBJ2-3; the D is unclear. CDR3 length: 15 residues. The germline CDR1 and CDR2 sequences are KGHSH and LQKENI. V was cut by 0 bases and J by 5 bases, with 12 bases left in between. CDR3 region: CASSPPTADRDTQYF. The DNA for the CDR3 is TGTGCCAGCTCACCACCTACGGCAGACCGAGATACGCAGTATTTT.

This chain joins TRBV5-1 and TRBJ2-7, with 9 bases lining up with TRBD1. CDR3 size: 15 residues. The germline CDR1 and CDR2 sequences are SGHRS and YFSETQ. The J segment lost 7 bases and the V segment lost 1 base, leaving 9 bases of the junction unmatched. The CDR3 spells CASSLTTGGSWEQYF. CDR3 nucleotide sequence: TGCGCCAGCAGCTTGACGACAGGGGGGTCTTGGGAGCAGTACTTC.

This clone was counted between two and nine times. The same CDR3 arises from other DNA sequences in this sample as well. This chain connects TRBV4-1 to TRBJ1-1, with D possibly TRBD1 on 5 matching bases. Per the germline V gene, CDR1 is MGHRA and CDR2 is YSYEKL. The V gene lost 0 bases and the J gene lost 4 bases, with 9 bases spanning the gap. This CDR3 is 14 amino acids long. This chain's CDR3 is CASSQDLGGTEAFF. Here the CDR3 DNA reads TGCGCCAGCAGCCAAGATTTGGGGGGCACTGAAGCTTTCTTT.